The source of this TCR beta chain is a study of CD8+ T cells in alopecia areata. As regards this clone: What it binds is unknown.

The treatment here: oral pan-JAK inhibitor, 5-10 mg twice daily. Cell sorting on a FACSAria was used to separate CD4+ and CD8+ T cells from the PBMCs. Germline V gene data show CDR1 as SEHNR and CDR2 as FQNEAQ (reference sequence). Trimming cost V 5 bases and J 6 bases; bases outside gene matches: 10. The CDR3 spans 15 residues. Isolated RNA was reverse transcribed into cDNA used as the sequencing template. Using immunoSEQ multiplex PCR, the repertoire was profiled, and TCRdb retains in-frame clones only, with some absent. The repertoire holds more than 100,000 clones, with more than 75% as singletons. Study-level points and caveats: More clonal than normal scalp was lesional scalp, particularly alopecia totalis/universalis.

The V gene is TRBV7-9, the J gene TRBJ1-2, with 9 bases matching TRBD1. This receptor was obtained from a human donor with alopecia areata. The sequencing used CD8+ T cells sorted from blood, collected at approximately week 34, from a patient treated with tofacitinib. The chain's CDR3 is CASSEGTGWRDGYTF. The CDR3 nucleotides read TGTGCCAGCAGCGAAGGGACAGGGTGGCGCGATGGCTACACCTTC.